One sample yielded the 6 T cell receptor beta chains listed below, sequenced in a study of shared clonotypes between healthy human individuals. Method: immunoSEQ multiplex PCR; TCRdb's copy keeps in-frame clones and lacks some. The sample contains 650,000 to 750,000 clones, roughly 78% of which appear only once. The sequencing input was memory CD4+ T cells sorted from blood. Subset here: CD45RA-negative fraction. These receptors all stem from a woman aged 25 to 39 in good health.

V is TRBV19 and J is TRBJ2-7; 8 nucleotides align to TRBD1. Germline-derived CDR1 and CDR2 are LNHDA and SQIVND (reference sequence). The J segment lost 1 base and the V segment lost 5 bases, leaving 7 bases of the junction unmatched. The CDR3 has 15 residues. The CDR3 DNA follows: TGTGCCAGTAGTCGTACAGGGGGTTTGTCCTACGAGCAGTACTTC. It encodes CASSRTGGLSYEQYF. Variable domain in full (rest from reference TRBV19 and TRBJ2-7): DGGITQSPKYLFRKEGQNVTLSCEQNLNHDAMYWYRQDPGQGLRLIYYSQIVNDFQKGDIAEGYSVSREKKESFPLTVTSAQKNPTAFYLCASSRTGGLSYEQYFGPGTRLTVT.

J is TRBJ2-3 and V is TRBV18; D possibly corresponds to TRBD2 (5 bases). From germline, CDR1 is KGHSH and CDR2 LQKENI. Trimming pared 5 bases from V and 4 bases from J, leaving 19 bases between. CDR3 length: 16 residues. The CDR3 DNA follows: TGTGCCAGCTCAACTTACCGGGCCATCGGGGCAGATACGCAGTATTTT. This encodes CASSTYRAIGADTQYF.

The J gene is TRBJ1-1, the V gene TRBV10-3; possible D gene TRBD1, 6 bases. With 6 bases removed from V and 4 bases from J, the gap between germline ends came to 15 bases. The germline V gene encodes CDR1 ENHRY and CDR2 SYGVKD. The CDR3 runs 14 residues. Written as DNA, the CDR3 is TGTGCCATCAGCGCACAGGGAGACGGCACTGAAGCTTTCTTT. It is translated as CAISAQGDGTEAFF.

CDR3: CASSGGSREYTDTQYF. The CDR3 bases are TGTGCCAGCAGTGGAGGCTCGCGGGAATACACAGATACGCAGTATTTT. V is TRBV2 and J is TRBJ2-3; a weak D match, TRBD2 (6 bases). The CDR3 totals 16 residues. Germline values: CDR1 SNHLY, CDR2 FYNNEI. The ends were cut back, 4 bases at V and 2 bases at J, with 16 bases in the middle.

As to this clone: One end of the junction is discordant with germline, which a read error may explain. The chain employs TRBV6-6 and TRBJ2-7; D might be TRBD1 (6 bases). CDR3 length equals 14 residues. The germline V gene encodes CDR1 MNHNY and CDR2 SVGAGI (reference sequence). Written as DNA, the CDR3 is TGTGCCAGCAGTTTGAGAAGTGAGGACAGCTCGGTGAACTTC. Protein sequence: CASSLRSEDSSVNF.

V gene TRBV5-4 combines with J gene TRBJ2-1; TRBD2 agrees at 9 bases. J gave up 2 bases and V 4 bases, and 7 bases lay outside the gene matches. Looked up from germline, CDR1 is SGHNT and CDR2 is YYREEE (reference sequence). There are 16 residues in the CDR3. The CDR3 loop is CASSPGGRATYNEQFF. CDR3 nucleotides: TGTGCCAGCAGCCCAGGCGGGAGGGCTACCTACAATGAGCAGTTCTTC.